This entry features one T cell receptor (beta chain) sequence. Its antigen is not identified. This sample was taken from a study of T cells after yellow fever vaccination. Study results and limitations: Re-detected after boosting: most primary clones, 96% of CD4 and about 85% of CD8. Researchers cautioned that FACS-sorted repertoires could harbor abundant clonotypes contaminating from the bulk population. Peaking on day 5 versus 15, the secondary response was faster but weaker.

This CDR3 spans 15 amino acids. V shed 2 bases, J shed 5 bases, and the junction held 8 bases outside the gene matches. Germline CDR1 MNHNS, CDR2 SASEGT. The study made its TCR cDNA through 5'RACE template switching. That step introduced a universal primer site along with UMIs. TCRdb re-derived calls from the 5' RACE reads in MiXCR, one entry per CDR3 protein. The sample holds 450,000 to 550,000 distinct CDR3 sequences, approximately 21% seen once. The V gene is TRBV6-1, the J gene TRBJ2-7, with 8 bases that match TRBD2. The receptor's source is a man in his thirties or forties who received the YFV17D yellow fever vaccine. The sequencing here drew on PBMCs, taken 15 days after the yellow fever booster vaccination. DNA for the CDR3: TGTGCCAGCAGTGAACCCGGTAGCGGGAACCACGAGCAGTACTTC. This codes for CASSEPGSGNHEQYF.